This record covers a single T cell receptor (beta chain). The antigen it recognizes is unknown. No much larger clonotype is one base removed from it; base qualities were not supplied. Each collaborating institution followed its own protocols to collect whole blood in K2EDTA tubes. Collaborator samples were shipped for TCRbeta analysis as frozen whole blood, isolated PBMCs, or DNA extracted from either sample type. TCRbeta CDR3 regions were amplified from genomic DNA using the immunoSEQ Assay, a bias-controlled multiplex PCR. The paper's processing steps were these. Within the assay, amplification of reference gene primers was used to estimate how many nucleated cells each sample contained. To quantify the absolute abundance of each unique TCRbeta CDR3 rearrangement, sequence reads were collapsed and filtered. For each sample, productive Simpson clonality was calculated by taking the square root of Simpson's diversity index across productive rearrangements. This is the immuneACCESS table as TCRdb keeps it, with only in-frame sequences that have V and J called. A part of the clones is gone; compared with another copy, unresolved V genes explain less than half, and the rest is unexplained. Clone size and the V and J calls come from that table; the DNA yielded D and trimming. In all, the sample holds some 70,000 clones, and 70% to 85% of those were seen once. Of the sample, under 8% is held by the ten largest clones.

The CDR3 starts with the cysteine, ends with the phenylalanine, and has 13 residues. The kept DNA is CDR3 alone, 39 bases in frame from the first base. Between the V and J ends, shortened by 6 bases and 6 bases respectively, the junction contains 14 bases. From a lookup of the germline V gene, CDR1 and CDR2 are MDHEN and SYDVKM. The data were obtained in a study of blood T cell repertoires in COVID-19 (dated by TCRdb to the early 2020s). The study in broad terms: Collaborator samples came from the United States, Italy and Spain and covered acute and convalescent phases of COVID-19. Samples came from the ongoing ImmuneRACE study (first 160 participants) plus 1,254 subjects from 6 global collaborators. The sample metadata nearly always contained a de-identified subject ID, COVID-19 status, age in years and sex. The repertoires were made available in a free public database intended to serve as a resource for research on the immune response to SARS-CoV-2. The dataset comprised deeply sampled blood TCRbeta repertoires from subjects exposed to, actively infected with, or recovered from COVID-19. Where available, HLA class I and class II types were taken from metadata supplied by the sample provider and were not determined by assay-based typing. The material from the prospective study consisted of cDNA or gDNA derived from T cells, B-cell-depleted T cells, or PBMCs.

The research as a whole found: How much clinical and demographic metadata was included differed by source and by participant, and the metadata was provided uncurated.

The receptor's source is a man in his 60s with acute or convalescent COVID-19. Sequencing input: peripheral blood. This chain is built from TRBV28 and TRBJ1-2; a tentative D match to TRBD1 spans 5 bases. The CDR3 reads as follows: CASSMGGFNGYTF. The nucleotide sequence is TGTGCCAGCAGCATGGGGGGGTTTAATGGCTACACCTTC.